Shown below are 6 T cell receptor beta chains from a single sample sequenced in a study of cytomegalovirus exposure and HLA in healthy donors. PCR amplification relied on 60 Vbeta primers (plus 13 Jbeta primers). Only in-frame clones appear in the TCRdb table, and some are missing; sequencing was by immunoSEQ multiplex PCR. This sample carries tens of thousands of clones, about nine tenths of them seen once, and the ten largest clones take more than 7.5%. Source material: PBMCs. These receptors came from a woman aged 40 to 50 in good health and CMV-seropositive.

The CDR3 region is CASSWSDGSGYTF. CDR3 DNA: TGCGCCAGCAGTTGGTCTGACGGGTCTGGCTACACCTTC. The rearrangement links TRBV5-1 to TRBJ1-2, with D unresolved. Germline-derived CDR1 and CDR2 are SGHRS and YFSETQ. V lost 5 bases to trimming and J lost 7 bases, with 15 bases between them. The CDR3 length is 13 residues.

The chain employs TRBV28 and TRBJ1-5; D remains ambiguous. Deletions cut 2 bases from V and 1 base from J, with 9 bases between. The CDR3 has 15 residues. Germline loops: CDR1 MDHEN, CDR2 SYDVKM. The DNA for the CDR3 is TGTGCCAGCAGTTTAGACTCCCCGAGCAATCAGCCCCAGCATTTT. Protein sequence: CASSLDSPSNQPQHF. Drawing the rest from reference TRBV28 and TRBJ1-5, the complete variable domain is DVKVTQSSRYLVKRTGEKVFLECVQDMDHENMFWYRQDPGLGLRLIYFSYDVKMKEKGDIPEGYSVSREKKERFSLILESASTNQTSMYLCASSLDSPSNQPQHFGDGTRLSIL.

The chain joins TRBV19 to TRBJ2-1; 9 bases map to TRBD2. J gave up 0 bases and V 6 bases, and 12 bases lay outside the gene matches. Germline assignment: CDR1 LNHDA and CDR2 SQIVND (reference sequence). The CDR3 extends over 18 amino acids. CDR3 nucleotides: TGTGCCAGTAGGTCGCGGGCTAGCGGGATGAGCTCCTACAATGAGCAGTTCTTC. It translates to CASRSRASGMSSYNEQFF.

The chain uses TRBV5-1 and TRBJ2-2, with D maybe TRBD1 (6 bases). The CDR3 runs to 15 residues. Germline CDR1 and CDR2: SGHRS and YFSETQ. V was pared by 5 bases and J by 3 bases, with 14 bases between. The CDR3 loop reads CASRTQGSDTGELFF. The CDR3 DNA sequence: TGCGCCAGCAGGACTCAGGGGTCGGACACCGGGGAGCTGTTTTTT. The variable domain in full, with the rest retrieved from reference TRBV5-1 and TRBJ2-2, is KAGVTQTPRYLIKTRGQQVTLSCSPISGHRSVSWYQQTPGQGLQFLFEYFSETQRNKGNFPGRFSGRQFSNSRSEMNVSTLELGDSALYLCASRTQGSDTGELFFGEGSRLTVL.

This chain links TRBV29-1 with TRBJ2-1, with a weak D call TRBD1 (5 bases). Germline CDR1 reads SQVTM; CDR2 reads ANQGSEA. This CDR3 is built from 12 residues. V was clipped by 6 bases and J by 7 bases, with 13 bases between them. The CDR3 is CSVSPDRNEQFF. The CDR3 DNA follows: TGCAGCGTCAGCCCTGACAGAAATGAGCAGTTCTTC.

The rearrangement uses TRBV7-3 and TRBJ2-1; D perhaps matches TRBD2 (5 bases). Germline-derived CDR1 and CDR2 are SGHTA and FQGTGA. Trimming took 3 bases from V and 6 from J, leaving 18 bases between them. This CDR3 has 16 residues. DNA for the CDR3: TGTGCCAGCAGCTTTTCGGGAACCGCCCGAGCCAATGAGCAGTTCTTC. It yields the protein CASSFSGTARANEQFF. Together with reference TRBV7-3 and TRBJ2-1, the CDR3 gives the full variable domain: GAGVSQTPSNKVTEKGKYVELRCDPISGHTALYWYRQSLGQGPEFLIYFQGTGAADDSGLPNDRFFAVRPEGSVSTLKIQRTERGDSAVYLCASSFSGTARANEQFFGPGTRLTVL.